This T cell receptor beta chain was documented in a study of shared clonotypes between healthy human individuals. General study findings and limits: Sample collection involved blood only; tissue repertoires are likely different.

Terminally differentiated effector memory CD45RA+ cells were excluded from the naive CD8 cells, which were CD45RO-negative and positively selected for CCR7. Generated by immunoSEQ multiplex PCR, the TCRdb table keeps only in-frame clones and is missing some. The profile shows hundreds of thousands of clones, 90% to 95% of them singletons. Regarding this clone: The antigen remains undetermined.

The receptor comes from a woman between 25 and 40 years old in good health. The sequencing input was naive CD8+ T cells sorted from blood.

The CDR3 region has the DNA TGTGCCAGCAGCCTACGTGGGTGGGCGACTCAAGAGACCCAGTACTTC. This sequence encodes CASSLRGWATQETQYF. This rearrangement joins TRBV2 to TRBJ2-5; D gene ambiguous. Per the germline V gene, CDR1 is SNHLY and CDR2 is FYNNEI. CDR3 length: 16 amino acids. The V end lost 6 bases, the J end lost 2 bases, and 19 bases lay between the germline ends.